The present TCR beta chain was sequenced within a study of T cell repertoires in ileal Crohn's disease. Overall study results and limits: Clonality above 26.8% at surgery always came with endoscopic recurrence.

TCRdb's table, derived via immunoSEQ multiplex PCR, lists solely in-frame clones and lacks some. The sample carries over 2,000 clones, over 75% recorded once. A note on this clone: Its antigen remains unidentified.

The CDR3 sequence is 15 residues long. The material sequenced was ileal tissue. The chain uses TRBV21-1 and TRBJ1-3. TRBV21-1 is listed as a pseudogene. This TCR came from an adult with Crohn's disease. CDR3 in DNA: TGTGCCAGCAGGGCGGATGGCGGCTCAAGAAACACCATATATTTT. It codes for CASRADGGSRNTIYF.